One sample yielded the 26 T cell receptor beta chains listed below, sequenced in a study of T cell repertoires in cytomegalovirus infection. Antigens of these TCRs are unknown. TCRdb called the reads again in MiXCR, with one record for every CDR3 protein. There are around 500,000 distinct CDR3 sequences in the sample; 40% to 50% occur only once, and around 45% lies in the top ten. Specimen: cultured PBMCs, collected from culture after CMV antigen stimulation. These receptors originate from a human donor in good health (CMV status not recorded). Some clones in this sample may be carry-over from other donors' samples.

The V call is TRBV19, the J call TRBJ1-5, with unresolved D. Trimming shortened V by 3 bases and J by 3 bases, and 12 bases separated the two germline ends. Germline V gives CDR1 LNHDA, CDR2 SQIVND (reference sequence). The length of the CDR3 is 15 residues. CDR3 loop: CASSIERAVNQPQHF. In DNA, the CDR3 is TGTGCCAGTAGTATTGAGAGGGCCGTCAATCAGCCCCAGCATTTT.

There are a few counts of this clonotype. The V and J genes are TRBV20-1 and TRBJ1-2; 7 bases align to TRBD1. The germline gives CDR1 DFQATT, CDR2 SNEGSKA (reference sequence). This CDR3 contains 16 residues. Trimming took 6 bases from V and 4 from J; bases not matched to a gene: 17. The CDR3 DNA reads as TGCAGTGCCCCAAAACGTGGGACAGTATCTAGCTATGGCTACACCTTC. Translating gives CSAPKRGTVSSYGYTF.

The chain couples TRBV7-2 to TRBJ1-2, with D possibly being TRBD1 (6 bases). The ends were cut back, 1 base at V and 2 bases at J, with 14 bases in the middle. The CDR3 is made up of 16 amino acids. Germline V gene lookup returns CDR1 SGHTA and CDR2 FQGNSA. The CDR3, as DNA: TGTGCCAGCAGCTTAGTCGGAGGGGGGGCGAACTATGGCTACACCTTC. It encodes CASSLVGGGANYGYTF.

This clonotype was found a few times. The rearrangement links TRBV7-4 to TRBJ2-5, with 8 nucleotides matching TRBD2. Germline loops: CDR1 SGHVT, CDR2 SQSDAQ. This CDR3 contains 14 residues. The V segment lost 6 bases and the J segment 5 bases; nucleotides outside the gene matches: 8. The CDR3 DNA reads TGTGCCAGCAGTTCTAATAGCGGGGCGGAGACCCAGTACTTC. It specifies CASSSNSGAETQYF.

The chain carries TRBV2 and TRBJ1-4; D gene ambiguous. In germline, CDR1 is SNHLY, CDR2 FYNNEI. The CDR3 has 14 residues. V shed 7 bases and J shed 5 bases, with 14 bases lying between them. The CDR3 region is CASTLVAGNEKLFF. In DNA, the CDR3 is TGTGCCAGCACCCTCGTGGCAGGCAATGAAAAACTGTTTTTT. Drawing the rest from reference TRBV2 and TRBJ1-4, the complete variable domain is EPEVTQTPSHQVTQMGQEVILRCVPISNHLYFYWYRQILGQKVEFLVSFYNNEISEKSEIFDDQFSVERPDGSNFTLKIRSTKLEDSAMYFCASTLVAGNEKLFFGSGTQLSVL.

In its sample, this clonotype was seen a few times. The chain has TRBV12-3 or TRBV12-4 and TRBJ1-5; perhaps TRBD1 as D (6 bases). V lost 6 bases and J 1 base, leaving 16 bases between the germline ends. The CDR3 runs 16 residues. As DNA, the CDR3 is TGTGCCAGCAGCCTTTACAGGGTTCGAAGCAATCAGCCCCAGCATTTT. Residues: CASSLYRVRSNQPQHF.

A few counts support this clonotype. The chain combines TRBV7-2 with TRBJ1-6; no clear D. This CDR3 has 12 residues. The germline V gene encodes CDR1 SGHTA and CDR2 FQGNSA. V dropped 3 bases and J dropped 8 bases, with 5 bases sitting between them. For the CDR3, the DNA is TGTGCCAGCAGCTTGAACTATTCACCCCTCCACTTT. Residues: CASSLNYSPLHF.

This clonotype was recorded once. J is TRBJ2-5 and V is TRBV20-1; 8 bases match TRBD2. CDR3 length equals 14 residues. V was clipped by 3 bases and J by 5 bases; unmatched bases: 8. Germline V lookup: CDR1 DFQATT, CDR2 SNEGSKA (reference sequence). As DNA, the CDR3 is TGCAGTGCTAGTAGCGGGGCGGCGGGGGAGACCCAGTACTTC. This translates into CSASSGAAGETQYF.

A few counts support this clonotype. J is TRBJ2-7 and V is TRBV7-2; D possibly corresponds to TRBD1 (6 bases). The CDR3 is 11 residues long. V dropped 8 bases and J dropped 5 bases, with 10 bases sitting between them. The germline V gene has CDR1 SGHTA and CDR2 FQGNSA. CDR3: CASGNRDEQYF. The CDR3 DNA reads TGTGCCAGCGGAAACAGGGACGAGCAGTACTTC.

Only a few counts were recorded for this clonotype. This chain uses TRBV5-5 with TRBJ2-1; 9 bases are shared with TRBD2. This CDR3 region has 18 residues. J gave up 0 bases and V 1 base, and 8 bases lay outside the gene matches. The V gene's germline CDR1 is SGHKS and CDR2 YYEKEE (reference sequence). CDR3 DNA: TGTGCCAGCAGCTTGTTGGCGGGGGGGATTAGCTCCTACAATGAGCAGTTCTTC. Its translation is CASSLLAGGISSYNEQFF. The whole variable domain, remainder taken from reference TRBV5-5 and TRBJ2-1, is DAGVTQSPTHLIKTRGQQVTLRCSPISGHKSVSWYQQVLGQGPQFIFQYYEKEERGRGNFPDRFSARQFPNYSSELNVNALLLGDSALYLCASSLLAGGISSYNEQFFGPGTRLTVL.

The chain links TRBV2 to TRBJ2-7; either TRBD1 or TRBD2 may supply D (5 bases each). The CDR3 totals 13 residues. Germline V gives CDR1 SNHLY, CDR2 FYNNEI. V shed 6 bases and J shed 6 bases, with 15 bases lying between them. This CDR3 reads CASRFGTTVEQYF. The CDR3 DNA is TGTGCCAGCAGATTCGGGACCACGGTCGAGCAGTACTTC.

This clonotype came up a few times. The chain recombines TRBV6-8 with TRBJ2-1, with 11 positions matching TRBD2. This CDR3 comprises 14 residues. Germline CDR1 MNHGY, CDR2 SAAAGT. Germline trimming cut 6 bases from V and 8 bases from J; bases unmatched to any gene: 6. The CDR3 sequence is CASRRLAGLDEQFF. The CDR3, as DNA: TGTGCCAGCAGGCGACTAGCGGGATTGGATGAGCAGTTCTTC.

J is TRBJ2-3 and V is TRBV7-2; D is possibly TRBD2 (5 bases). The CDR3 runs 14 residues. Per the germline V gene, CDR1 is SGHTA and CDR2 is FQGNSA. Deletions cut 1 base from V and 6 bases from J, with 11 bases between. CDR3 sequence (DNA): TGTGCCAGCAGCTTAGGATTGTTAGCGGATACGCAGTATTTT. As protein: CASSLGLLADTQYF.

The chain joins TRBV27 to TRBJ1-1; TRBD1 aligns across 7 bases. V trimming: 1 base; J trimming: 6 bases; junction bases outside the gene matches: 5. The CDR3 covers 14 residues. CDR1 is MNHEY and CDR2 is SMNVEV in the germline V gene (reference sequence). CDR3 residues: CASSLFRGLAEAFF. As DNA, the CDR3 is TGTGCCAGCAGTTTATTTAGGGGGCTTGCTGAAGCTTTCTTT.

The chain employs TRBV10-3 and TRBJ2-3, with 8 bases matching TRBD2. This CDR3 has 14 residues. Germline-derived CDR1 and CDR2 are ENHRY and SYGVKD. The trim removed 6 bases at V and 6 bases at J, leaving 8 bases unmatched. The CDR3 DNA reads as TGTGCCATCAGGAGCGGGAGAGATGGGGATACGCAGTATTTT. Amino acids: CAIRSGRDGDTQYF.

The table lists this clonotype with many counts. The rearrangement uses TRBV7-2 and TRBJ2-3, with 9 bases matching TRBD2. V shed 4 bases, J shed 3 bases, and the junction held 5 bases outside the gene matches. The germline CDR1 and CDR2 sequences are SGHTA and FQGNSA. The CDR3 covers 15 residues. CDR3 region: CASSWLAGRTDTQYF. The CDR3 DNA reads TGTGCCAGCAGCTGGCTAGCGGGGAGGACAGATACGCAGTATTTT.

The table lists this clonotype with many counts. The V call is TRBV7-2, the J call TRBJ1-6, with a tentative D call TRBD1 (5 bases). The germline gives CDR1 SGHTA, CDR2 FQGNSA. V lost 5 bases and J lost 7, with 9 bases in between. CDR3 length: 13 amino acids. The CDR3 DNA sequence: TGTGCCAGCAGCATTCAGGGAAATTCACCCCTCCACTTT. It is translated as CASSIQGNSPLHF. Filled out from reference TRBV7-2 and TRBJ1-6, the complete variable domain reads GAGVSQSPSNKVTEKGKDVELRCDPISGHTALYWYRQSLGQGLEFLIYFQGNSAPDKSGLPSDRFSAERTGGSVSTLTIQRTQQEDSAVYLCASSIQGNSPLHFGNGTRLTVT.

In its sample, this clonotype was seen a few times. The chain combines TRBV4-3 with TRBJ2-5; D gene uncertain. The germline gives CDR1 LGHNA, CDR2 YSLEER. V was cut by 4 bases and J by 5 bases, with 17 bases left in between. The length of the CDR3 is 15 residues. CDR3 amino acids: CASSPTPIGRETQYF. The DNA of the CDR3 is TGCGCCAGCAGCCCTACGCCGATCGGTCGGGAGACCCAGTACTTC.

The chain combines TRBV5-6 with TRBJ1-1; the D is unclear. V lost 0 bases, J lost 0 bases, and 9 bases lay in between. The CDR3 has 15 amino acids. CDR1 and CDR2 from the germline V gene are SGHDT and YYEEEE. The CDR3 loop reads CASSLVGLMNTEAFF. The CDR3 nucleotides read TGTGCCAGCAGCTTGGTTGGACTTATGAACACTGAAGCTTTCTTT.

The genes are TRBV7-6 and TRBJ2-2; TRBD2 agrees at 9 bases. The CDR3 is made up of 18 amino acids. With V trimmed by 4 bases and J by 3 bases, 12 bases remained unmatched. Germline assignment: CDR1 SGHVS and CDR2 FNYEAQ. CDR3 DNA sequence: TGTGCCAGCAGCTCCGGGACTAGCAATAGGCGTTACACCGGGGAGCTGTTTTTT. It codes for CASSSGTSNRRYTGELFF.

This chain connects TRBV12-5 to TRBJ1-1, with D possibly being TRBD1 (5 bases). The CDR3 has 13 amino acids. Per the germline V gene, CDR1 is LGHNT and CDR2 is FRNRAP. V was cut by 1 base and J by 10 bases, with 13 bases left in between. CDR3 DNA: TGTGCTAGTGGTTTGGAACCGGGACTGGGAGCTTTCTTT. Translation: CASGLEPGLGAFF.

This rearrangement joins TRBV30 to TRBJ2-3, with a weak D call TRBD2 (7 bases). The V end lost 7 bases, the J end lost 0 bases, and 14 bases lay between the germline ends. The CDR3 length is 14 residues. Germline CDR1 is GTSNPN and CDR2 is SVGIG (reference sequence). The CDR3 DNA is TGTGCCTACAAGCGGGACACTAGCACAGATACGCAGTATTTT. Residues: CAYKRDTSTDTQYF.

The gene calls are TRBV7-9 and TRBJ1-4; D is uncertain. The CDR3 is 15 amino acids. V dropped 1 base and J dropped 6 bases, with 12 bases sitting between them. CDR1 is SEHNR, CDR2 FQNEAQ, per germline (reference sequence). The CDR3 here is CASSLGRGFDEKLFF. CDR3 DNA sequence: TGTGCCAGCAGCTTAGGGCGGGGTTTTGATGAAAAACTGTTTTTT.

This clonotype appeared a few times. The chain combines TRBV10-3 with TRBJ2-5; no reliable D call. Trimming stripped 2 bases from V and 4 bases from J, with 17 bases between. Germline lookup yields CDR1 ENHRY and CDR2 SYGVKD. The CDR3 totals 16 residues. The CDR3 sequence is CAISEHEAVKGETQYF. CDR3 in DNA: TGTGCCATCAGTGAGCACGAAGCCGTGAAGGGAGAGACCCAGTACTTC.

This clonotype was seen more than once but under ten times. The CDR3 sequence is CAISDGQEAYEQYF. For the CDR3, the DNA is TGTGCCATCAGTGACGGACAGGAGGCCTACGAGCAGTACTTC. This chain joins TRBV10-3 and TRBJ2-7, with TRBD1 identical over 7 bases. CDR1 and CDR2 from the germline V gene are ENHRY and SYGVKD. The CDR3 sequence is 14 residues long. After removal of 3 bases from V and 2 bases from J, the junction contained 4 bases not matched to a gene.

This clonotype was seen once. J is TRBJ2-1 and V is TRBV27, with a weak D call TRBD2 (5 bases). V lost 5 bases and J lost 3, with 17 bases in between. Germline V lookup: CDR1 MNHEY, CDR2 SMNVEV (reference sequence). The CDR3 is made up of 16 amino acids. The CDR3: CASSPGLLGFYNEQFF. The DNA of the CDR3 is TGTGCCAGCAGTCCCGGACTCTTGGGGTTCTACAATGAGCAGTTCTTC.